The sequence of this T cell receptor beta chain was determined in a study of persistence of HIV-infected CD4 T cells. As for the study in general: Median time on suppressive ART was approximately eight years.

Cells were stimulated with CMV-infected fibroblast lysates at 8 to 10 ug/mL. CD40L/CD69 double-negative CD45RO-high memory CD4+ T cells were collected. Plasma HIV-1 RNA stayed below 50 copies/mL for at least 4 years. CD4+ T cell counts exceeded 400 cells/uL; CMV serology was positive. Study findings and constraints: Degenerate expanded CDR3beta sequences were enriched among CMV- and Gag-responding cells.

To note about this clone: The antigen remains unidentified.

Sequencing used immunoSEQ version 4 in survey mode. TCRdb's copy holds only in-frame clones and misses some; the assay was immunoSEQ multiplex PCR. The sample lists some 48,000 clones; more than 60% were seen once. CDR1 and CDR2 (germline): MNHEY, SVGAGI. Unmatched junction bases numbered 10, after V lost 8 bases and J lost 2 bases. This CDR3 is built from 15 residues. The sample in question was CD4+ T cells sorted from PBMCs after roughly 18-hour stimulation, obtained from a patient who received antiretroviral therapy. The chain links TRBV6-5 to TRBJ2-7; 9 nucleotides line up with TRBD2. The origin of this receptor is an adult man with HIV who was CMV-seropositive. The CDR3 spells CASALRAGGPYEQYF. CDR3 coding DNA: TGTGCCAGCGCGTTACGAGCGGGAGGTCCCTACGAGCAGTACTTC.